This T cell receptor beta chain was identified during a study of cytomegalovirus exposure and HLA in healthy donors. Germline-derived CDR1 and CDR2 are MDHEN and SYDVKM. J gave up 1 base and V 2 bases, and 2 bases lay outside the gene matches. This CDR3 region has 16 residues. The PCR had 60 Vbeta and 13 Jbeta primers. Sequenced by immunoSEQ multiplex PCR; TCRdb stores in-frame clones only, minus some. The table shows 90,000 to 120,000 clones, with roughly 72% occurring only once. The sequence derives from a young woman in good health and CMV-seropositive. The chain uses TRBV28 and TRBJ2-3; 11 bases agree with TRBD2. Sequences were obtained from PBMCs. The CDR3 DNA sequence: TGTGCCAGCAGTTTAATTAGCGGGAGGGGCACAGATACGCAGTATTTT. Translated, it gives CASSLISGRGTDTQYF.